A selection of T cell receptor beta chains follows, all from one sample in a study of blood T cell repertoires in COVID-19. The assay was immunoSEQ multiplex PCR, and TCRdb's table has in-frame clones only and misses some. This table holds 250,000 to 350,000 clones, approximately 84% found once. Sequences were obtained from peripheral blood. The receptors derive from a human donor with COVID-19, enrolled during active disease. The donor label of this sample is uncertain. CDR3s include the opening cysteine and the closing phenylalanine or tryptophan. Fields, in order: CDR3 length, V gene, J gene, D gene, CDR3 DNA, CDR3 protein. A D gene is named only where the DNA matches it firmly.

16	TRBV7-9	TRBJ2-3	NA	TGTGCCAGCAGCCTTGATCCGGGGACTTTCACAGATACGCAGTATTTT	CASSLDPGTFTDTQYF
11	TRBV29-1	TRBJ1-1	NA	TGCAGCGTTGGGGGGCCCACTGAAGCTTTCTTT	CSVGGPTEAFF
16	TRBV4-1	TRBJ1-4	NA	TGCGCCAGCAGCCAGGGCCAGGGGCCAACTAATGAAAAACTGTTTTTT	CASSQGQGPTNEKLFF
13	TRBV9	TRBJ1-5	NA	TGTGCCAGCAGCCCAGGAACCCGTGAGCCCCAGCATTTT	CASSPGTREPQHF
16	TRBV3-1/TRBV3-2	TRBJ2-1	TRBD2	TGTGCCAGCAGCCAGGGCAGACTAGCGGGAGTCAATGAGCAGTTCTTC	CASSQGRLAGVNEQFF
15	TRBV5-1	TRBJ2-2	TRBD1	TGCGCCAGCAGCTCCGGACAGGGGGGGACCGGGGAGCTGTTTTTT	CASSSGQGGTGELFF
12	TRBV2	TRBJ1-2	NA	TGTGCCAGCAGACAGGAATCCCGAGGCTACACCTTC	CASRQESRGYTF
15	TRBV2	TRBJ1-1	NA	TGTGCCAGCAGTATTACAGGTTACGGGAACACTGAAGCTTTCTTT	CASSITGYGNTEAFF
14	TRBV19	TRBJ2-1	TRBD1	TGTGCCAGTAGAACAGGGGCTTCCTACAATGAGCAGTTCTTC	CASRTGASYNEQFF
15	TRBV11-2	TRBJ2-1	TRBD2	TGTGCCAGCAGCTTGAGGCGGGAGGGCCGGGGTGAGCAGTTCTTC	CASSLRREGRGEQFF
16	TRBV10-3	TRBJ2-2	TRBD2	TGTGCCATCAGCTTATTTAGCGGGAGGGGTACCGGGGAGCTGTTTTTT	CAISLFSGRGTGELFF